This entry lists 32 T cell receptor beta chains sequenced from one sample in a study of T-cell reconstitution after alpha-beta-depleted transplantation in children. Preparing the TCRbeta library involved the use of unique molecular identifiers. Each CDR3 protein is one row after TCRdb ran MiXCR on the PCR reads. The table lists 750,000 to 950,000 distinct CDR3 sequences, roughly 16% of them singletons. Source: PBMCs, mostly from graft donor cells, taken 360 days after TCRalphabeta/CD19-depleted stem cell transplant. All receptors derive from a male patient younger than 18 who had a stem cell transplant for acute lymphoblastic leukemia, so the T cells may come from the graft donor.

In its sample, this clonotype was seen a few times. The chain combines TRBV3-1 with TRBJ2-1; D ambiguous. Trimming left V 0 bases short and J 0 bases short, with 6 bases between. This CDR3 spans 15 amino acids. Germline V lookup: CDR1 LGHDT, CDR2 YNNKEL (reference sequence). CDR3 residues: CASSQDTSSYNEQFF. Written as DNA, the CDR3 is TGTGCCAGCAGCCAAGACACCAGCTCCTACAATGAGCAGTTCTTC.

The J gene is TRBJ1-6, the V gene TRBV29-1, with TRBD1 identical over 7 bases. The junction had 5 bases not matched to a gene; V was cut back by 5 bases and J by 7 bases. This CDR3 region has 13 residues. Looked up from germline, CDR1 is SQVTM and CDR2 is ANQGSEA. The DNA for the CDR3 is TGCAGCGTTCGAGACAGGGTAAATTCACCCCTCCACTTT. Protein product: CSVRDRVNSPLHF.

The chain carries TRBV5-4 and TRBJ2-1; 9 bases map to TRBD2. J lost 6 bases, V lost 1 base, and 5 bases had no gene match. Germline loops: CDR1 SGHNT, CDR2 YYREEE (reference sequence). This CDR3 is 15 amino acids long. The chain's CDR3 is CASSLLGTSLNEQFF. The CDR3 coding sequence is TGTGCCAGCAGCTTGTTAGGGACTAGCCTCAATGAGCAGTTCTTC.

This rearrangement joins TRBV4-1 to TRBJ1-2; 8 bases map to TRBD1. This CDR3 spans 17 amino acids. Losses at the gene ends were 4 bases for V and 4 bases for J; bases not matched to a gene: 14. Germline CDR1 MGHRA, CDR2 YSYEKL. CDR3 in DNA: TGCGCCAGCAGCCCAGGGGGGCAGGGGGCCTGGGGCTATGGCTACACCTTC. This codes for CASSPGGQGAWGYGYTF.

This clonotype showed up just a few times. V and J are TRBV20-1 and TRBJ1-6; possibly TRBD1 for D (5 bases). There are 14 residues in the CDR3. The V gene lost 1 base and the J gene lost 9 bases, with 13 bases spanning the gap. Germline values: CDR1 DFQATT, CDR2 SNEGSKA (reference sequence). The CDR3 DNA follows: TGCAGTGCTAGAGTTGGGGCCGGTGGTTCACCCCTCCACTTT. This codes for CSARVGAGGSPLHF.

The genes are TRBV12-3 or TRBV12-4 and TRBJ2-7; 9 nucleotides align to TRBD1. J gave up 3 bases and V 4 bases, and 7 bases lay outside the gene matches. The CDR3 is 15 amino acids. Here the CDR3 reads CASSSTGQGFYEQYF. The CDR3 coding sequence is TGTGCCAGCAGTTCAACGGGACAGGGCTTCTACGAGCAGTACTTC.

This clonotype was counted ten times or more. The V and J genes are TRBV20-1 and TRBJ2-3; D remains ambiguous. The CDR3 spans 10 residues. Germline V CDR1 and CDR2: DFQATT, SNEGSKA (reference sequence). With 3 bases removed from V and 2 bases from J, the gap between germline ends came to 0 bases. CDR3 nucleotide sequence: TGCAGTGCTAGCACAGATACGCAGTATTTT. Amino acids: CSASTDTQYF.

The V and J genes are TRBV20-1 and TRBJ1-5, with 8 positions matching TRBD1. This CDR3 is 14 amino acids long. J gave up 6 bases and V 5 bases, and 9 bases lay outside the gene matches. Per the germline V gene, CDR1 is DFQATT and CDR2 is SNEGSKA (reference sequence). The CDR3: CSAAGGAKGQPQHF. CDR3 in DNA: TGCAGTGCTGCAGGGGGCGCAAAGGGTCAGCCCCAGCATTTT.

A few counts support this clonotype. V gene TRBV7-3 combines with J gene TRBJ1-2; D uncertain. CDR1 is SGHTA, CDR2 FQGTGA, per germline. V was clipped by 3 bases and J by 0 bases, with 8 bases between them. There are 14 residues in the CDR3. CDR3 amino acids: CASSLGAPNYGYTF. The CDR3 DNA sequence: TGTGCCAGCAGCTTGGGTGCCCCTAACTATGGCTACACCTTC.

The chain employs TRBV4-2 and TRBJ2-7; D is possibly TRBD1 (6 bases). V lost 3 bases and J lost 0, with 15 bases in between. The germline V gene encodes CDR1 LGHNA and CDR2 YNFKEQ. The CDR3 length is 16 residues. CDR3 loop: CASSQATRTASYEQYF. CDR3 coding DNA: TGTGCCAGCAGCCAGGCTACAAGGACAGCCTCCTACGAGCAGTACTTC.

This clonotype showed up just a few times. V gene TRBV15 combines with J gene TRBJ2-7, with no clear D. The germline CDR1 and CDR2 sequences are LNHNV and YYDKDF (reference sequence). The germline V and J ends were trimmed by 0 bases and 6 bases, with 12 bases remaining between them. The CDR3 is 14 residues long. The CDR3 region is CATSRDQTEPEQYF. The CDR3 coding sequence is TGTGCCACCAGCAGAGATCAAACGGAGCCCGAGCAGTACTTC.

This clonotype was counted ten times or more. The V gene is TRBV20-1, the J gene TRBJ2-7; D call uncertain. Trimming stripped 4 bases from V and 0 bases from J, with 10 bases between. The germline V gene has CDR1 DFQATT and CDR2 SNEGSKA (reference sequence). CDR3 size: 13 residues. In DNA, the CDR3 is TGCAGTGCTAAAATCTTCAGCTCCTACGAGCAGTACTTC. It yields the protein CSAKIFSSYEQYF.

At least ten counts were recorded for this clonotype. This chain joins TRBV28 and TRBJ2-1, with a tentative D call TRBD1 (6 bases). V lost 6 bases to trimming and J lost 3 bases, with 18 bases between them. Looked up from germline, CDR1 is MDHEN and CDR2 is SYDVKM. This CDR3 contains 16 residues. CDR3 nucleotides: TGTGCCAGCAGCCGATACCGGGACAACGTCTACAATGAGCAGTTCTTC. It codes for CASSRYRDNVYNEQFF.

The V call is TRBV2, the J call TRBJ1-2; D is unclear. CDR1 and CDR2 (germline): SNHLY, FYNNEI. Trimming left V 4 bases short and J 1 base short, with 4 bases between. The CDR3 runs to 12 residues. The CDR3 DNA follows: TGTGCCAGCAGTGCAGTTAACTATGGCTACACCTTC. Its protein product is CASSAVNYGYTF.

CDR3 DNA: TGCGCCAGCAGCTTGTTGAGTAGACCCTACGAGCAGTACTTC. Translated: CASSLLSRPYEQYF. The V and J genes are TRBV5-1 and TRBJ2-7; no definite D call. The CDR3 totals 14 residues. The V gene's germline CDR1 is SGHRS and CDR2 YFSETQ. V was trimmed by 1 base and J by 2 bases, leaving 10 bases between them. The whole variable domain, filled in from reference TRBV5-1 and TRBJ2-7, reads KAGVTQTPRYLIKTRGQQVTLSCSPISGHRSVSWYQQTPGQGLQFLFEYFSETQRNKGNFPGRFSGRQFSNSRSEMNVSTLELGDSALYLCASSLLSRPYEQYFGPGTRLTVT.

This clonotype appeared a few times. The CDR3 sequence is CASSLIFSREKLFF. CDR3 DNA sequence: TGTGCCAGCAGCTTAATATTCTCGAGGGAGAAGCTGTTTTTT. The V call is TRBV7-8, the J call TRBJ2-2; possible D gene TRBD2, 5 bases. This CDR3 region has 14 residues. The germline V gene encodes CDR1 SGHVS and CDR2 FQNEAQ. Trimming cost V 2 bases and J 12 bases, with 16 bases left between them. Full variable domain (outside the CDR3, taken from reference TRBV7-8 and TRBJ2-2): GAGVSQSPRYKVAKRGQDVALRCDPISGHVSLFWYQQALGQGPEFLTYFQNEAQLDKSGLPSDRFFAERPEGSVSTLKIQRTQQEDSAVYLCASSLIFSREKLFFGEGSRLTVL.

The rearrangement links TRBV5-6 to TRBJ2-7; 7 bases are shared with TRBD1. Germline V gene lookup returns CDR1 SGHDT and CDR2 YYEEEE. Trimming removed 4 bases from V and 6 bases from J; junction bases left unmatched: 16. This CDR3 spans 16 amino acids. CDR3 region: CASSRKRTGHAGEQYF. The CDR3 DNA is TGTGCCAGCAGCCGGAAACGGACAGGCCATGCCGGCGAGCAGTACTTC.

This clonotype was counted at least ten times. CDR3 loop: CASSLGVLAKNIQYF. The CDR3 DNA reads TGTGCCAGCAGTTTGGGGGTACTAGCCAAAAACATTCAGTACTTC. The chain recombines TRBV2 with TRBJ2-4; D is possibly TRBD1 or TRBD2 (5 bases each). CDR1 is SNHLY and CDR2 is FYNNEI in the germline V gene. The V gene lost 5 bases and the J gene lost 0 bases, with 11 bases spanning the gap. The CDR3 has 15 amino acids.

The chain combines TRBV2 with TRBJ2-7, with 10 bases identical to TRBD1. The CDR3 totals 14 residues. Germline V gene data show CDR1 as SNHLY and CDR2 as FYNNEI. Trimming at V came to 5 bases and at J to 4 bases, leaving 5 bases not matched to a gene. Here the CDR3 DNA reads TGTGCCAGCAGTAGACAGGGGGCGCGGTACGAGCAGTACTTC. It specifies CASSRQGARYEQYF.

This clonotype was observed a few times. The CDR3 DNA is TGCGCCAGCAGCTTGGGCAGGGTGGGCGCAGATACGCAGTATTTT. Translated: CASSLGRVGADTQYF. The J gene is TRBJ2-3, the V gene TRBV5-1; D is perhaps TRBD1 (5 bases). CDR1 is SGHRS and CDR2 is YFSETQ in the germline V gene. The CDR3 runs to 15 residues. The V and J ends lost 0 bases and 4 bases respectively, with 12 bases between them.

In this sample, this clonotype turned up a few times. J is TRBJ2-5 and V is TRBV12-3 or TRBV12-4, with D tentatively TRBD1 or TRBD2 (5 bases each). This CDR3 is 14 amino acids long. Trimming took off 7 bases at V and 1 base at J, with 13 bases between the two ends. The CDR3 DNA reads as TGTGCCAGCACCCCGGGACGAGCCCAAGAGACCCAGTACTTC. It codes for CASTPGRAQETQYF.

This clonotype was detected many times. The chain joins TRBV7-9 to TRBJ1-2; TRBD1 matches 9 bases. CDR1 is SEHNR, CDR2 FQNEAQ, per germline (reference sequence). V shed 2 bases, J shed 8 bases, and the junction held 9 bases outside the gene matches. CDR3 length: 15 residues. CDR3 region: CASSLPWTGVSGYTF. CDR3 in DNA: TGTGCCAGCAGCTTACCCTGGACAGGGGTAAGCGGCTACACCTTC.

The CDR3 DNA is TGTGCCATCAGTGAGTCAGGAAAAGGGGATGGGAGCTATGGCTACACCTTC. It codes for CAISESGKGDGSYGYTF. The chain is built from TRBV10-3 and TRBJ1-2; D perhaps matches TRBD1 (5 bases). This CDR3 comprises 17 residues. CDR1 is ENHRY and CDR2 is SYGVKD in the germline V gene. V gave up 0 bases and J gave up 4 bases, with 18 bases separating them.

This clonotype was recorded at least ten times. The V call is TRBV2, the J call TRBJ2-7; D unclear. V was pared by 3 bases and J by 0 bases, with 6 bases between. CDR1 is SNHLY and CDR2 is FYNNEI in the germline V gene. The CDR3 covers 13 residues. The CDR3 bases are TGTGCCAGCAGTGATCACAACTCCTACGAGCAGTACTTC. This sequence encodes CASSDHNSYEQYF.

This clonotype was counted a few times. This chain uses TRBV5-1 with TRBJ2-3; the D is unclear. CDR1 is SGHRS and CDR2 is YFSETQ in the germline V gene. This CDR3 is 17 amino acids long. Between the trimmed V and J ends, which lost 3 bases and 6 bases, there was a span of 23 bases. CDR3 region: CASSSRTLVPGRDTQYF. The CDR3 DNA is TGCGCCAGCAGCTCCCGTACCCTCGTGCCGGGTAGGGATACGCAGTATTTT.

The genes are TRBV2 and TRBJ2-1, with 7 bases that match TRBD2. The CDR3 spans 15 residues. With 3 bases clipped from V and 6 bases from J, the junction kept 8 bases outside the gene matches. Germline assignment: CDR1 SNHLY and CDR2 FYNNEI. The CDR3, as DNA: TGTGCCAGCAGTGACGAGGGAGGGCCTTCCAATGAGCAGTTCTTC. Its translation: CASSDEGGPSNEQFF.

The rearrangement uses TRBV11-2 and TRBJ2-7, with a tentative D call TRBD2 (6 bases). V was clipped by 5 bases and J by 5 bases, with 28 bases between them. Germline lookup yields CDR1 SGHAT and CDR2 FQNNGV. This CDR3 spans 18 amino acids. The CDR3 reads CASSLKDLGGVMSNEQYF. The CDR3 nucleotides read TGTGCCAGCAGCCTAAAAGATCTCGGAGGGGTAATGTCCAACGAGCAGTACTTC.

V is TRBV7-3 and J is TRBJ1-1; maybe TRBD1 (6 bases). V was cut by 1 base and J by 5 bases, with 14 bases left in between. The CDR3 length is 15 residues. Germline V gene data show CDR1 as SGHTA and CDR2 as FQGTGA. Written as DNA, the CDR3 is TGTGCCAGCAGCTTAAGCGGCAGGGGCCGGACTGAAGCTTTCTTT. This gives the protein CASSLSGRGRTEAFF. The complete variable domain, with remaining parts taken from reference TRBV7-3 and TRBJ1-1, reads GAGVSQTPSNKVTEKGKYVELRCDPISGHTALYWYRQSLGQGPEFLIYFQGTGAADDSGLPNDRFFAVRPEGSVSTLKIQRTERGDSAVYLCASSLSGRGRTEAFFGQGTRLTVV.

This clonotype was counted a few times. The rearrangement uses TRBV5-1 and TRBJ2-4; D gene unclear. This CDR3 region has 19 residues. Germline V lookup: CDR1 SGHRS, CDR2 YFSETQ. The V end lost 3 bases, the J end lost 2 bases, and 24 bases lay between the germline ends. The CDR3 sequence is CASSSRPGDPQLTKNIQYF. The CDR3 DNA is TGCGCCAGCAGCTCACGACCCGGTGACCCTCAATTAACCAAAAACATTCAGTACTTC.

There are a few counts of this clonotype. This chain joins TRBV6-1 and TRBJ2-7; D possibly matches TRBD1 or TRBD2 (5 bases each). The CDR3 runs to 15 residues. The germline V and J ends were trimmed by 6 bases and 3 bases, with 18 bases remaining between them. Germline CDR1 and CDR2: MNHNS and SASEGT. CDR3 DNA: TGTGCCAGCAGACCTGGGACCATCCCCTACTACGAGCAGTACTTC. Its protein is CASRPGTIPYYEQYF.

This clonotype was observed a handful of times. The chain uses TRBV25-1 and TRBJ2-7; 9 bases line up with TRBD2. CDR1 is MGHDK, CDR2 SYGVNS, per germline. The V segment lost 3 bases and the J segment 5 bases; nucleotides outside the gene matches: 20. The CDR3 spans 19 residues. The CDR3 sequence is CASSDSSRPLIAGADEQYF. Written as DNA, the CDR3 is TGTGCCAGCAGTGATTCTTCCCGGCCCCTTATAGCGGGAGCGGACGAGCAGTACTTC.

The chain joins TRBV9 to TRBJ2-5; no clear D. With 0 bases removed from V and 3 bases from J, the gap between germline ends came to 6 bases. Germline V lookup: CDR1 SGDLS, CDR2 YYNGEE. The length of the CDR3 is 13 residues. The CDR3 sequence is CASSVGVKETQYF. In DNA form, the CDR3 reads TGTGCCAGCAGCGTAGGGGTAAAAGAGACCCAGTACTTC.